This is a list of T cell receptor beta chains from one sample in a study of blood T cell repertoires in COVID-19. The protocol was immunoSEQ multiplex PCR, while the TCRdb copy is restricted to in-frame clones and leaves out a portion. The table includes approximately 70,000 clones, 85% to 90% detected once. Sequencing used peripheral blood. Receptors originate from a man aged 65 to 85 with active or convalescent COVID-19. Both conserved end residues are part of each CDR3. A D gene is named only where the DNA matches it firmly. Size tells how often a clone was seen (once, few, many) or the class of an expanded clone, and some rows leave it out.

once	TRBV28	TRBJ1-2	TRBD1	TGTGCCAGCAGTTTTTCCGGGACAGGGAGAACTAACTATGGCTACACCTTC	CASSFSGTGRTNYGYTF
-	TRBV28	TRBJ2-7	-	TGTGCCAGCAGTTTCGCTCGCAGCGGACCCACCGAGCAGTACTTC	CASSFARSGPTEQYF
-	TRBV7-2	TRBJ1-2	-	TGTGCCAGCAGCTTAAATGGGTACAGGAACTATGGCTACACCTTC	CASSLNGYRNYGYTF
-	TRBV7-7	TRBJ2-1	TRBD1	TGTGCTAGCAGCTTAGCGACCGGGACAGGGTCCAATGAGCAGTTCTTC	CASSLATGTGSNEQFF
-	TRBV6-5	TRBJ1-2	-	TGTGCCAGCAGTACCCCCTCGCGACACCAAGTGGGCTACACCTTC	CASSTPSRHQVGYTF
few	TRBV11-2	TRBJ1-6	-	TGTGCCAGCAGCCCGCGACCGGCCTACACAGTATATAATTCACCCCTCCACTTT	CASSPRPAYTVYNSPLHF
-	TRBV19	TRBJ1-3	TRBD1	TGTGCCAGTCTTAACAGGGGGATGGTTGGAAACACCATATATTTT	CASLNRGMVGNTIYF
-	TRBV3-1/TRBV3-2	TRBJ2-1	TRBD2	TGTGCCAGCAGCCAAAACCTAGCGGGAGGAGGGAATGAGCAGTTCTTC	CASSQNLAGGGNEQFF
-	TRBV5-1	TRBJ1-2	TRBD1	TGCGCCAGCACCACAGGGGCCCTCTATGGCTACACCTTC	CASTTGALYGYTF
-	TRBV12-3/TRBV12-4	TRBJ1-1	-	TGTGCCAGCAGTTTACCCTTTACTGAAGCTTTCTTT	CASSLPFTEAFF
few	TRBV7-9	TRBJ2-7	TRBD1	TGTGCCAGCGAGAGACAGGGGGCCTACGAGCAGTACTTC	CASERQGAYEQYF
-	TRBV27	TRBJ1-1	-	TGTGCCAGCAGTTTGTACACCGGCGGGAACACTGAAGCTTTCTTT	CASSLYTGGNTEAFF
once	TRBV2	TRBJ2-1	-	TGTGCCAGCAGTGAAGCGGTCCAGCGGTCCCTACACAATGAGCAGTTCTTC	CASSEAVQRSLHNEQFF
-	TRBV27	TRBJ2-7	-	TGTGCCAGTGCAAGGACAGCCTCCTACGAGCAGTACTTC	CASARTASYEQYF
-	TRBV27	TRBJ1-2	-	TGTGCCAGCAGTTCCCAGCTAGATGGGAGTGGCTACACCTTC	CASSSQLDGSGYTF
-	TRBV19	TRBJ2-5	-	TGTGCCAGTAGTATGGATCGTCGGGAAGAGACCCAGTACTTC	CASSMDRREETQYF
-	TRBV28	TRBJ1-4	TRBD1	TGTGCCAGCAGTCCCCAGGACAGGTTAGGGGGAAAACTGTTTTTT	CASSPQDRLGGKLFF
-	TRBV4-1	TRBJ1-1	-	TGCGCCAGCAGCCAGTTCTACAGGCAGAACACTGAAGCTTTCTTT	CASSQFYRQNTEAFF
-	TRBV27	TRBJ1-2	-	TGTGCCAGCAGTTTCATCGACAGACGTAACTATGGCTACACCTTC	CASSFIDRRNYGYTF
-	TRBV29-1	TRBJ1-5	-	TGCAGCGTTGTGTTTGGGGGCGGAAATCAGCCCCAGCATTTT	CSVVFGGGNQPQHF
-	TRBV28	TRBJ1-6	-	TGTGCCAGCAGTTCGACACACTCACCCCTCCACTTT	CASSSTHSPLHF
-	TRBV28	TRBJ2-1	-	TGTGCCAGCAGTTTAGAGCGGCTACTACCCCACAATGAGCAGTTCTTC	CASSLERLLPHNEQFF
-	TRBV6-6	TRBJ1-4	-	TGTGCCAGCAGTTACTCACAGACAGAAAATGAAAAACTGTTTTTT	CASSYSQTENEKLFF
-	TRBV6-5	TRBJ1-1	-	TGTGCCAGCAGTTACTCACAGGGTGGTGGGTACACTGAAGCTTTCTTT	CASSYSQGGGYTEAFF
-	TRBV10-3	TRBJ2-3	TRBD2	TGTGCCATCAGCCAATTCCTAGCGGGAGGGCCGGGAGATACGCAGTATTTT	CAISQFLAGGPGDTQYF
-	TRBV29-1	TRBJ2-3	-	TGCAGCGCCCTGGGGGGACAGCGCACAGATACGCAGTATTTT	CSALGGQRTDTQYF
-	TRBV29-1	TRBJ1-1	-	TGCAGCGTGGAAAACAGTCCGAACACTGAAGCTTTCTTT	CSVENSPNTEAFF
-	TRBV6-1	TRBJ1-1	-	TGTGCCAGCAGTGAAGCCAGACAGTACAGCTCGGGCACTGAAGCTTTCTTT	CASSEARQYSSGTEAFF
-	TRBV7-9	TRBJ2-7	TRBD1	TGTGCCAGCAGCAAGGGACAGGGGGCTAGTGAGCAGTACTTC	CASSKGQGASEQYF
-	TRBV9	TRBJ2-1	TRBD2	TGTGCCAGCAGCGGAAGGCAGCGGGGGGCCTACAATGAGCAGTTCTTC	CASSGRQRGAYNEQFF
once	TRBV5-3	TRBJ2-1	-	TGTGCCAGAAGCCCGAGGACCTGGGCGGGTGGCAATGAGCAGTTCTTC	CARSPRTWAGGNEQFF
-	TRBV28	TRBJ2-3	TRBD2	TGTGCCACCCTGCGGGAGTCAGATACGCAGTATTTT	CATLRESDTQYF
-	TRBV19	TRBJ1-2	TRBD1	TGTGCCAGTAGTAGACAGGGGAGTTCTGGCTACACCTTC	CASSRQGSSGYTF
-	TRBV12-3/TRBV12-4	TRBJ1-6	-	TGTGCCAGCAGTTTACAAGGGGGATCACCCCTCCACTTT	CASSLQGGSPLHF
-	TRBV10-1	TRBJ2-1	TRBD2	TGCGCCAGCAGTGATAGCGGGTACAATGAGCAGTTCTTC	CASSDSGYNEQFF
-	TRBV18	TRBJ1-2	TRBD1	TGTGCCAGCTCACCTAGCGGCCAGGGGGCGTCCGGCTACACCTTC	CASSPSGQGASGYTF
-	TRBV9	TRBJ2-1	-	TGTGCCAGCAGCCCCTCCTCCCCCTCTTACTACAATGAGCAGTTCTTC	CASSPSSPSYYNEQFF
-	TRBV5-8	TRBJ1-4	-	TGTGCCAGCAGCTTGGGCGGCTTAACGGATGAAAAACTGTTTTTT	CASSLGGLTDEKLFF
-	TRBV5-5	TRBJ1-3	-	TGTGCCAGCAACCTCGACAGCTTCTCTGGAAACACCATATATTTT	CASNLDSFSGNTIYF
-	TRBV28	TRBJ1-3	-	TGTGCCAGCAGTCAAACATCGTGGGAGGCCACTTCCACCGGGAACACCATATATTTT	CASSQTSWEATSTGNTIYF